The sequence of this TCR beta chain was determined in a study of cytomegalovirus exposure and HLA in healthy donors. Study-wide results and caveats: The authors confirmed in vitro that a few CMV-associated chains were specific for CMV antigens.

With regard to this clone: No antigen is known for it.

The protocol was immunoSEQ multiplex PCR, while the TCRdb copy is restricted to in-frame clones and leaves out a portion. The sample has 150,000 to 200,000 clones; less than 90% are singletons. Germline V CDR1 and CDR2: SQVTM, ANQGSEA. With V trimmed by 6 bases and J by 4 bases, 9 bases remained unmatched. The CDR3 length is 14 residues. The rearrangement links TRBV29-1 to TRBJ2-1, with 7 positions matching TRBD2. Material: PBMCs. This receptor was taken from a man aged 25 to 45 in good health and CMV-seropositive. The CDR3 loop is CSVGRDYSYNEQFF. CDR3 coding DNA: TGCAGCGTCGGCCGGGACTACTCTTACAATGAGCAGTTCTTC.